These 2 T cell receptor beta chains came from one sample sequenced in a study of stem cell transplantation in POMP-related autoinflammatory disease. The method was immunoSEQ multiplex PCR; TCRdb's version includes in-frame clones alone and lacks a portion of them. This table holds some 69,000 clones, roughly 93% found once. The starting material was CD4+ T cells from PBMCs, obtained after stem cell transplantation. The receptors come from a human patient with POMP-related autoinflammation and immune dysregulation (PRAID). Some of the T cells may derive from the graft donor.

V is TRBV5-1 and J is TRBJ2-5, with unresolved D. Germline loops: CDR1 SGHRS, CDR2 YFSETQ. This CDR3 comprises 14 residues. Trimming left V 0 bases short and J 5 bases short, with 11 bases between. The CDR3 coding sequence is TGCGCCAGCAGCTTGGGCCCGTCAAAGGAGACCCAGTACTTC. Translation: CASSLGPSKETQYF.

The rearrangement uses TRBV28 and TRBJ2-5; 7 bases align to TRBD1. The CDR3 covers 14 residues. J gave up 6 bases and V 5 bases, and 9 bases lay outside the gene matches. Germline values: CDR1 MDHEN, CDR2 SYDVKM. This chain's CDR3 is CASSHETGIQTQYF. The CDR3 DNA follows: TGTGCCAGCAGTCACGAGACAGGGATCCAGACCCAGTACTTC.